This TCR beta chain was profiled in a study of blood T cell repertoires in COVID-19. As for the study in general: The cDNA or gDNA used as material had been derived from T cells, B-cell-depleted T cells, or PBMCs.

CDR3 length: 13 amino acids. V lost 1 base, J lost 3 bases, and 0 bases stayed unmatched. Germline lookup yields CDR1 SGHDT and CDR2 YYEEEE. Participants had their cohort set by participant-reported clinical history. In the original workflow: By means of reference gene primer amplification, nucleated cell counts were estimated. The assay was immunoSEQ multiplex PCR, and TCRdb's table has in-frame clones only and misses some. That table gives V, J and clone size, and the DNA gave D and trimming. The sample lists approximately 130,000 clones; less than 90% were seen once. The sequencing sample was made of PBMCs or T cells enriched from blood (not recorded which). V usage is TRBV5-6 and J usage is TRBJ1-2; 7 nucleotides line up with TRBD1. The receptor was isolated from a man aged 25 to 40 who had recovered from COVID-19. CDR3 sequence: CASSLTGDYGYTF. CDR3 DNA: TGTGCCAGCAGCTTGACAGGGGACTATGGCTACACCTTC.